Described below is a single TCR beta chain sequence and its context. Antigen unknown. In germline, CDR1 is SGHTA, CDR2 FQGNSA. The CDR3 sequence is 13 residues long. Deletions cut 6 bases from V and 2 bases from J, with 11 bases between. TCRdb's copy holds only in-frame clones and misses some; the assay was immunoSEQ multiplex PCR. The sample yields around 39,000 clones, 65% to 85% seen once. This sample is drawn from a study of Siglec-9 on CD8 T cells in melanoma. Study conclusions and caveats: Siglec-9 reportedly marks and regulates an effector memory CD8+ T-cell subset apparently accumulating in melanoma tumors.

This chain connects TRBV7-2 to TRBJ2-7; D remains unclear. This receptor was taken from a human donor in good health. The sequenced sample consisted of Siglec-9- CD8+ T cells sorted from blood. CDR3 in DNA: TGTGCCAGCAGTTATCCAGAGGCCTACGAGCAGTACTTC. Protein: CASSYPEAYEQYF.